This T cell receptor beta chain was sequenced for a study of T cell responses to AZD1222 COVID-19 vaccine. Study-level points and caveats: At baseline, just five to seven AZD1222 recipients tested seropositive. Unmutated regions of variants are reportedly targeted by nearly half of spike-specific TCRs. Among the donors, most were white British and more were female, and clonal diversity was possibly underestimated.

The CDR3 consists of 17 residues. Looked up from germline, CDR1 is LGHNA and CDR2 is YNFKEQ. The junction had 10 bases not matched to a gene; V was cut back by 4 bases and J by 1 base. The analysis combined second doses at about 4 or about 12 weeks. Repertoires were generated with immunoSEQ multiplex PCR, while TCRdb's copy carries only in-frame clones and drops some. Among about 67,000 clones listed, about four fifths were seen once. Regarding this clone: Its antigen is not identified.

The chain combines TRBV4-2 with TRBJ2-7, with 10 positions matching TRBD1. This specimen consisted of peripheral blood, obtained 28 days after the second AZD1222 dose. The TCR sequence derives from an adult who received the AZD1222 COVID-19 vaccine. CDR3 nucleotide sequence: TGTGCCAGCAGCCGACCCTGGACAGGGGGTGCGTCCTACGAGCAGTACTTC. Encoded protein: CASSRPWTGGASYEQYF.